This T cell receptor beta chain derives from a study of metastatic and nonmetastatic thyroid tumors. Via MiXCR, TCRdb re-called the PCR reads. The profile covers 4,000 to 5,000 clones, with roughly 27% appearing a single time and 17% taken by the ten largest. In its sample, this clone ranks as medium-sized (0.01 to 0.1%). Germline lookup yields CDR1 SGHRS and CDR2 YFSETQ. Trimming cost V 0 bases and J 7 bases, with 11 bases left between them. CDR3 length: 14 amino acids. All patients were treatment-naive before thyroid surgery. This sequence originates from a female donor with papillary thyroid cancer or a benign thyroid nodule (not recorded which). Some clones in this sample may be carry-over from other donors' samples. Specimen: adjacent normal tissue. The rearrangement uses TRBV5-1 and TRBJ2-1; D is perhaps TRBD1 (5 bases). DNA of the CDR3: TGCGCCAGCAGCTTGGAGGGGTGGGCGAATGAGCAGTTCTTC. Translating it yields CASSLEGWANEQFF. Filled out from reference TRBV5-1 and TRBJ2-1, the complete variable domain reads KAGVTQTPRYLIKTRGQQVTLSCSPISGHRSVSWYQQTPGQGLQFLFEYFSETQRNKGNFPGRFSGRQFSNSRSEMNVSTLELGDSALYLCASSLEGWANEQFFGPGTRLTVL.